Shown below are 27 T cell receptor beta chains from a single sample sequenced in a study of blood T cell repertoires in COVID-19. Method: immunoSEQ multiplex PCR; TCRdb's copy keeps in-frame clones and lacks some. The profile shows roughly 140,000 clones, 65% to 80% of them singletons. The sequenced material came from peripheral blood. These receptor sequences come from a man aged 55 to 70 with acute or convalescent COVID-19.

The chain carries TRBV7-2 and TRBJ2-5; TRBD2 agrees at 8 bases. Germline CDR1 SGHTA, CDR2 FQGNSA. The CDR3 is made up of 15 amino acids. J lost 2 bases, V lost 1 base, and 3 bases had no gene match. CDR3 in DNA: TGTGCCAGCAGCTTAGTGGCTAGCGGGCAAGAGACCCAGTACTTC. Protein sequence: CASSLVASGQETQYF.

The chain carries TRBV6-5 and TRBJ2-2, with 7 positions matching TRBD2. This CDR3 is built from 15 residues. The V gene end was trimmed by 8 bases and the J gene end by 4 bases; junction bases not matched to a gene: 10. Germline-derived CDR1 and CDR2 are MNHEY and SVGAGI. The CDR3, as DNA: TGTGCCAGCCTGGGGGGGAGTGGGGGCACCGGGGAGCTGTTTTTT. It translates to CASLGGSGGTGELFF.

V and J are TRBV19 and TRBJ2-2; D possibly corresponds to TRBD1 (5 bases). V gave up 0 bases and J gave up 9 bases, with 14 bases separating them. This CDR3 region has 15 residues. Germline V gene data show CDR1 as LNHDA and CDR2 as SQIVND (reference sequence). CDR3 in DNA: TGTGCCAGTAGTATAGACGTTGGTGGGGCCAGGGAGCTGTTTTTT. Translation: CASSIDVGGARELFF.

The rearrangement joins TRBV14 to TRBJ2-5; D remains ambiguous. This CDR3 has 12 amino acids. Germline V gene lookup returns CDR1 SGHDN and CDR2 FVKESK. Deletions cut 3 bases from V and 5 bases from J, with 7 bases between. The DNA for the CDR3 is TGTGCCAGCAGCCAGGCACGTGAGACCCAGTACTTC. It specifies CASSQARETQYF.

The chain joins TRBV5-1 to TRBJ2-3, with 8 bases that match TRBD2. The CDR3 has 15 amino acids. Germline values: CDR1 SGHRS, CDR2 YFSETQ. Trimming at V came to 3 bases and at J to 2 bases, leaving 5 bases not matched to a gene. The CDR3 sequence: CASSSTGGDTDTQYF. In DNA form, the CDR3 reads TGCGCCAGCAGCTCCACCGGGGGGGACACAGATACGCAGTATTTT.

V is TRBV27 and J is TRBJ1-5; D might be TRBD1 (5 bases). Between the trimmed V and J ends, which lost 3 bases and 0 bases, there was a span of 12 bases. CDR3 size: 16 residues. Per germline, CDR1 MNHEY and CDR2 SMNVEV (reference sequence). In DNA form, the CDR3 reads TGTGCCAGCAGTTTTTATTGGACATATAGCAATCAGCCCCAGCATTTT. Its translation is CASSFYWTYSNQPQHF.

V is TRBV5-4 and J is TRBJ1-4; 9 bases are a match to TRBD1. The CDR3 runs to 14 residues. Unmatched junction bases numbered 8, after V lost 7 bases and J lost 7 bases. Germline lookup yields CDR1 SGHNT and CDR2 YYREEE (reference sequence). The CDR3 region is CASSLQGASEKLFF. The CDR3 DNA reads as TGTGCCAGCTCCCTACAGGGGGCAAGTGAAAAACTGTTTTTT.

In DNA, the CDR3 is TGTGCCAGCAGCTTGGGGACGACAGGGGAAGACTCCTATGGCTACACCTTC. Translation: CASSLGTTGEDSYGYTF. This sequence joins TRBV5-4 and TRBJ1-2; TRBD1 agrees at 8 bases. After removal of 0 bases from V and 4 bases from J, the junction contained 11 bases not matched to a gene. The CDR3 loop spans 17 amino acids. Germline assignment: CDR1 SGHNT and CDR2 YYREEE (reference sequence).

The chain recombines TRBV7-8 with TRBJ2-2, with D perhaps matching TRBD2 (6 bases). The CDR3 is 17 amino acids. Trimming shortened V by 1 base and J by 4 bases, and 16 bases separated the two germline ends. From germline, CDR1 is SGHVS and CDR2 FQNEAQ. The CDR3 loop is CASSLGGVGGTTGELFF. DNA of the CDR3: TGTGCCAGCAGCTTAGGGGGGGTAGGAGGGACCACCGGGGAGCTGTTTTTT.

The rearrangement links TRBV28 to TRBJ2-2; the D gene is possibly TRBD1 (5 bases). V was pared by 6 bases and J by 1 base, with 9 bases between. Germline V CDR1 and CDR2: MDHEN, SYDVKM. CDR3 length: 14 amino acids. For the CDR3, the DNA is TGTGCCAGCAGCTCTACAGGGAACACCGGGGAGCTGTTTTTT. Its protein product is CASSSTGNTGELFF.

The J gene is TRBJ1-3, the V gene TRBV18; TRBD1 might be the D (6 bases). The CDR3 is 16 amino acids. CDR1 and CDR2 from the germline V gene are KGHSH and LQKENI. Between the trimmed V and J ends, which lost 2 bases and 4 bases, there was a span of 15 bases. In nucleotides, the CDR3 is TGTGCCAGCTCACCAGGGCAGGGGAGCGCCGGAAACACCATATATTTT. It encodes CASSPGQGSAGNTIYF.

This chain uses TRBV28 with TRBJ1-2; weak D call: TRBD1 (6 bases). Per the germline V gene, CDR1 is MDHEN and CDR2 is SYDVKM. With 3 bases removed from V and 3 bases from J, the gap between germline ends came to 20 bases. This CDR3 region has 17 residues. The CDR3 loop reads CASSFGSGVSLYYGYTF. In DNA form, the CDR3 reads TGTGCCAGCAGTTTTGGGTCAGGGGTCTCCCTCTACTATGGCTACACCTTC.

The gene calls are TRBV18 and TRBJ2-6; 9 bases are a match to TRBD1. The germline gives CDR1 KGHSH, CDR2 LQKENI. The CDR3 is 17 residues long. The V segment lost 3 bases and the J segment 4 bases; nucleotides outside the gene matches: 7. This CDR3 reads CASSPPGTGRGANVLTF. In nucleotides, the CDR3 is TGTGCCAGCTCACCTCCCGGGACAGGGCGGGGGGCCAACGTCCTGACTTTC.

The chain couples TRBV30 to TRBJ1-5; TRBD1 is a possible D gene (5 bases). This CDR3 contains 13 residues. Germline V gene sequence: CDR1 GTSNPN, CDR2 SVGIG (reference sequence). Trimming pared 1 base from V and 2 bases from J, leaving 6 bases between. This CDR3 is CAWSGGGNQPQHF. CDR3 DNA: TGTGCCTGGAGTGGGGGGGGCAATCAGCCCCAGCATTTT.

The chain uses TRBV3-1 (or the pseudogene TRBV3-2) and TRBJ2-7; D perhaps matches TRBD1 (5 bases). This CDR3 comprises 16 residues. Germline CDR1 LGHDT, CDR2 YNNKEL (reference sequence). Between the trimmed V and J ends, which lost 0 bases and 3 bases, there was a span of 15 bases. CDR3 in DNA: TGTGCCAGCAGCCAAGATAGGGGCAGTTATATCTACGAGCAGTACTTC. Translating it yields CASSQDRGSYIYEQYF.

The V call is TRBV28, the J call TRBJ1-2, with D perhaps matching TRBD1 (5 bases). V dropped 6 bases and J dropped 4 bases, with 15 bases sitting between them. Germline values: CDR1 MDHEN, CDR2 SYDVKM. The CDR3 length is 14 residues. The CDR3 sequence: CASRPHGGGYGYTF. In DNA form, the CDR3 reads TGTGCCAGCAGACCCCATGGGGGAGGCTATGGCTACACCTTC.

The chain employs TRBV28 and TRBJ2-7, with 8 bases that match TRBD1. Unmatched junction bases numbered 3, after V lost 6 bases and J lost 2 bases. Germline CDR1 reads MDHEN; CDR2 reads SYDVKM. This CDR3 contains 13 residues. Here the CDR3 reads CASSRDRPYEQYF. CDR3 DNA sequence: TGTGCCAGCAGCCGGGACAGGCCCTACGAGCAGTACTTC.

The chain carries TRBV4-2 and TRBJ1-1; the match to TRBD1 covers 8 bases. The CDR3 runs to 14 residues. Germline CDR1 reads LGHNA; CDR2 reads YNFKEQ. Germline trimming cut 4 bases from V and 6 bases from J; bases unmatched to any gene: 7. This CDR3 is CASSLRQGRSEAFF. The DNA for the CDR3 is TGTGCCAGCAGCCTAAGACAGGGGAGGTCTGAAGCTTTCTTT.

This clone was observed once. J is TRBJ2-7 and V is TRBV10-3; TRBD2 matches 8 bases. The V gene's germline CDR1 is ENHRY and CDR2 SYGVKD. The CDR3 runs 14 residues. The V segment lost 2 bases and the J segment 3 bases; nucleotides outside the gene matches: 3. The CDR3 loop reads CAISERGLGYEQYF. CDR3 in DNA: TGTGCCATCAGTGAGAGGGGACTAGGCTACGAGCAGTACTTC.

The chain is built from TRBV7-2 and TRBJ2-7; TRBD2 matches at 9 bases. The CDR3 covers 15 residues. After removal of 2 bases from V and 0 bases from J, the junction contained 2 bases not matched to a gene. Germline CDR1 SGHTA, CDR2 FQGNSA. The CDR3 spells CASSLSSGSSYEQYF. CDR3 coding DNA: TGTGCCAGCAGCTTAAGTAGCGGGAGCTCCTACGAGCAGTACTTC.

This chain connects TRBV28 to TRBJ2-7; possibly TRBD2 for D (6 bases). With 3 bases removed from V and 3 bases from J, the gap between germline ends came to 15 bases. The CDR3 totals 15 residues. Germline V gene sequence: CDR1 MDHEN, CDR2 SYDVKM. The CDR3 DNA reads TGTGCCAGCAGTTTTTCACTAGCTGTCTTCTACGAGCAGTACTTC. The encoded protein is CASSFSLAVFYEQYF.

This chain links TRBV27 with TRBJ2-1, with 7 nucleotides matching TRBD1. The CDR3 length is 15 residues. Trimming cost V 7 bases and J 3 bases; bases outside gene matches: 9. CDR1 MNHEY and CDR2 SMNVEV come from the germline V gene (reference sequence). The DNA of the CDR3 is TGTGCCAGCACCCACAGGGGCCGAATCTACAATGAGCAGTTCTTC. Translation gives CASTHRGRIYNEQFF.

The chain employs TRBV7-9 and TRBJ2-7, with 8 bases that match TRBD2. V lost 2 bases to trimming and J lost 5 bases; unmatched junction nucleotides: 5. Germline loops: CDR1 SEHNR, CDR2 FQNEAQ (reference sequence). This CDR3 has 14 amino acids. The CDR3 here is CASSLSGTSHEQYF. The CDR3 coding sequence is TGTGCCAGCAGCTTAAGCGGGACTAGTCACGAGCAGTACTTC.

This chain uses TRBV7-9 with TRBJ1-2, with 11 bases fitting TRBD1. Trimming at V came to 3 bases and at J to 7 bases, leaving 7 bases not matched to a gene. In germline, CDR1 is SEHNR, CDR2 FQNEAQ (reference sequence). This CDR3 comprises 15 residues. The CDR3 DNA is TGTGCCAGCAGCTTGGAGTGGGACAGGGGGGCTGGCTACACCTTC. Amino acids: CASSLEWDRGAGYTF.

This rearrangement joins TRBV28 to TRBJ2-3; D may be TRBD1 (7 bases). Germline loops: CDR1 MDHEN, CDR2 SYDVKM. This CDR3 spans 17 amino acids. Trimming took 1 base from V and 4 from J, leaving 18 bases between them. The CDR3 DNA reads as TGTGCCAGCAGTTTATTCCTCGGGAGCCAGGGGGCAGATACGCAGTATTTT. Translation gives CASSLFLGSQGADTQYF.

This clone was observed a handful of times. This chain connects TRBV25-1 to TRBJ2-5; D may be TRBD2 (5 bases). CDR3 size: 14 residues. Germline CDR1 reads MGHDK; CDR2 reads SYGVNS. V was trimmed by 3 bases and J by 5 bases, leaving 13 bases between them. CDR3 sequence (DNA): TGTGCCAGCAGTGACTGGGCACAGCGGGAGACCCAGTACTTC. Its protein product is CASSDWAQRETQYF.

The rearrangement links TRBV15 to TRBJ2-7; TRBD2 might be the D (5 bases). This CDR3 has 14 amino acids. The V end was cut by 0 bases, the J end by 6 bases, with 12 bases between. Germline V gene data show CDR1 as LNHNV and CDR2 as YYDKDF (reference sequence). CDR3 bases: TGTGCCACCAGCAGAGATCGGGGTGGGAGCGAGCAGTACTTC. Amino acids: CATSRDRGGSEQYF.